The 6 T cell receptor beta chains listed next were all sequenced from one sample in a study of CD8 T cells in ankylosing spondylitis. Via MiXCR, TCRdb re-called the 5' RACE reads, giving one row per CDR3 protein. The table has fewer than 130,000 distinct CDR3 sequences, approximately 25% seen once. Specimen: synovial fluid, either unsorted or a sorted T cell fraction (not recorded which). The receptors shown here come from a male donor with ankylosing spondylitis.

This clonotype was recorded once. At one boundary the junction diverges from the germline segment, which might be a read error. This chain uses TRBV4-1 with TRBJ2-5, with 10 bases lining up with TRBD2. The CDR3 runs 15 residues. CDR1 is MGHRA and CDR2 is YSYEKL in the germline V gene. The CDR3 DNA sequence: TGCGCCAGCAGCCAGGAAGCCGAAAGCGGGAGGGCCTACAACTTC. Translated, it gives CASSQEAESGRAYNF.

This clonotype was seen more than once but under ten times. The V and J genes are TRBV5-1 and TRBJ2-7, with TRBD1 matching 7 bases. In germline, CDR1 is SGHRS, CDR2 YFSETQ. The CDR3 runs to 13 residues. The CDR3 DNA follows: TGCGCAGGGGAAGGGGGCGGACCATACGAGCAGTACTTC. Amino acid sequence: CAGEGGGPYEQYF.

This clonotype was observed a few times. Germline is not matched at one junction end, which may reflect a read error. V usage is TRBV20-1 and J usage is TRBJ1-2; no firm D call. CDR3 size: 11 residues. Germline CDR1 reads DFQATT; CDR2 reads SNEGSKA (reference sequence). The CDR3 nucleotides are TGCAGTGCCCCCCACCGGGAGGCCGGCTACTTC. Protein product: CSAPHREAGYF.

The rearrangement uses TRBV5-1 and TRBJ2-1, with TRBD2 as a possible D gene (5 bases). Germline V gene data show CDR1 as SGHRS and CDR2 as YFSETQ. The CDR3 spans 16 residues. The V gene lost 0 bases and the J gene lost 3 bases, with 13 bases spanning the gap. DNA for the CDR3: TGCGCCAGCAGCTTGGAGCGGCCGGGATACTACAATGAGCAGTTCTTC. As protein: CASSLERPGYYNEQFF.

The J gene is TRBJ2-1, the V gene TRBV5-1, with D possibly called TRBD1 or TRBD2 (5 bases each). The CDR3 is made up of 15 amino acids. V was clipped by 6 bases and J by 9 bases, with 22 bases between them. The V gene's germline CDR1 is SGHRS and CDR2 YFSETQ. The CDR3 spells CASTITVTGLSEQFF. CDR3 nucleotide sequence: TGCGCCAGCACCATTACGGTTACGGGGCTGAGTGAGCAGTTCTTC.

The CDR3 is CASSLATGWGTGELFF. The CDR3, as DNA: TGTGCCAGCAGCTTAGCAACAGGGTGGGGTACCGGGGAGCTGTTTTTT. The chain recombines TRBV7-8 with TRBJ2-2; a possible D gene is TRBD1 (6 bases). Trimming removed 0 bases from V and 5 bases from J, with 13 bases in between. This CDR3 comprises 16 residues. From germline, CDR1 is SGHVS and CDR2 FQNEAQ.